The 16 T cell receptor beta chains listed next were all sequenced from one sample in a study of T cells after yellow fever vaccination. MiXCR, applied by TCRdb to the 5' RACE reads, yields one record per CDR3 protein. This sample has about 510,000 distinct CDR3 sequences, with 21% found just once. The sample in question was PBMCs, obtained about 20 days after the first yellow fever vaccination. The receptor source for this set is a man younger than 35 who received the YFV17D yellow fever vaccine.

This clonotype turned up a few times. The V and J genes are TRBV7-2 and TRBJ2-5; no clear D. Trimming took 3 bases from V and 4 from J, leaving 12 bases between them. Germline assignment: CDR1 SGHTA and CDR2 FQGNSA. The CDR3 is 14 amino acids. In DNA form, the CDR3 reads TGTGCCAGCAGCTTCTCGGGCCTCCGAGAGACCCAGTACTTC. This translates into CASSFSGLRETQYF.

The chain combines TRBV2 with TRBJ2-1; D is ambiguous. The germline V gene has CDR1 SNHLY and CDR2 FYNNEI. The germline V and J ends were trimmed by 8 bases and 0 bases, with 14 bases remaining between them. CDR3 size: 15 residues. The CDR3 loop reads CASRPYESSYNEQFF. The CDR3 DNA is TGTGCCAGCCGTCCGTACGAAAGCTCCTACAATGAGCAGTTCTTC.

This clonotype has only a few counts. The rearrangement joins TRBV12-3 or TRBV12-4 to TRBJ2-1, with D unclear. V was shortened by 6 bases and J by 4 bases, with 13 bases between the two germline ends. The CDR3 spans 14 residues. CDR3 protein: CASSDSNGYNEQFF. CDR3 nucleotides: TGTGCCAGCAGCGACTCGAACGGATACAATGAGCAGTTCTTC.

This clonotype was seen a handful of times. The chain is built from TRBV20-1 and TRBJ1-3, with D uncertain. The CDR3 length is 14 residues. The germline V gene encodes CDR1 DFQATT and CDR2 SNEGSKA (reference sequence). Trimming removed 5 bases from V and 0 bases from J, with 11 bases in between. CDR3 protein: CSAPDQFSGNTIYF. CDR3 bases: TGCAGTGCTCCGGACCAGTTCTCTGGAAACACCATATATTTT.

The chain links TRBV12-3 or TRBV12-4 to TRBJ2-1; tentatively, D is TRBD1 or TRBD2 (5 bases each). Trimming stripped 5 bases from V and 10 bases from J, with 18 bases between. There are 14 residues in the CDR3. CDR3 nucleotides: TGTGCCAGCAGTCAGACCCCTGCAGGGACCGAGCAGTTCTTC. Its protein is CASSQTPAGTEQFF.

This chain links TRBV10-3 with TRBJ2-1, with D perhaps matching TRBD2 (5 bases). V shed 4 bases and J shed 1 base, with 8 bases lying between them. Germline CDR1 and CDR2: ENHRY and SYGVKD. The CDR3 is 14 residues long. The CDR3 DNA follows: TGTGCCATCAGTGCTAGCCCATCCTACAATGAGCAGTTCTTC. Translated, it gives CAISASPSYNEQFF.

J is TRBJ1-1 and V is TRBV15, with D tentatively TRBD1 (5 bases). The CDR3 has 13 amino acids. The V gene's germline CDR1 is LNHNV and CDR2 YYDKDF (reference sequence). V was shortened by 4 bases and J by 1 base, with 7 bases between the two germline ends. The chain's CDR3 is CATSMGRNTEAFF. In DNA form, the CDR3 reads TGTGCCACCAGCATGGGACGGAACACTGAAGCTTTCTTT.

CDR3: CASSPGAVNQPQHF. The CDR3 DNA is TGTGCCAGCAGCCCTGGGGCCGTCAATCAGCCCCAGCATTTT. The chain links TRBV12-3 or TRBV12-4 to TRBJ1-5; possibly TRBD1 for D (5 bases). Between the trimmed V and J ends, which lost 6 bases and 3 bases, there was a span of 12 bases. The CDR3 totals 14 residues.

This clonotype was detected a few times. V is TRBV5-1 and J is TRBJ2-3; D is possibly TRBD2 (6 bases). Between the trimmed V and J ends, which lost 3 bases and 0 bases, there was a span of 14 bases. Germline V gene data show CDR1 as SGHRS and CDR2 as YFSETQ. The CDR3 runs to 16 residues. The CDR3 nucleotides are TGCGCCAGCAGCTCCACCATGGGGGGAAGCACAGATACGCAGTATTTT. This encodes CASSSTMGGSTDTQYF.

This clonotype was observed a handful of times. The genes are TRBV5-1 and TRBJ1-5; perhaps TRBD1 as D (5 bases). This CDR3 contains 15 residues. Germline CDR1 is SGHRS and CDR2 is YFSETQ. Trimming removed 4 bases at V and 7 bases at J, with 18 bases between. Here the CDR3 reads CASSTVPGIGQPQHF. The DNA of the CDR3 is TGCGCCAGCAGCACCGTGCCAGGGATAGGGCAGCCCCAGCATTTT.

To note about this clonotype: One end of the junction varies from germline; a read error may be responsible. The chain couples TRBV7-8 to TRBJ2-3; maybe TRBD2 (5 bases). CDR1 is SGHVS, CDR2 FQNEAQ, per germline. The CDR3 has 15 amino acids. CDR3 protein: CASSLEGLSVDMQYF. The CDR3 nucleotides are TGTGCCAGCAGCTTAGAGGGCCTTAGCGTCGATATGCAGTATTTT.

The V call is TRBV24-1, the J call TRBJ2-3, with D possibly being TRBD1 (5 bases). Trimming pared 1 base from V and 4 bases from J, leaving 8 bases between. CDR1 is KGHDR and CDR2 is SFDVKD in the germline V gene. The CDR3 sequence is 14 residues long. CDR3 protein: CATSDFQGADTQYF. The CDR3 DNA follows: TGTGCCACCAGTGATTTCCAGGGCGCAGATACGCAGTATTTT.

In nucleotides, the CDR3 is TGCGCCAGCAGCCAAAGCCCCCCAGGGGCCGGGGAGCTGTTTTTT. Amino acid sequence: CASSQSPPGAGELFF. This chain uses TRBV4-1 with TRBJ2-2; TRBD1 is a possible D gene (6 bases). Germline V gives CDR1 MGHRA, CDR2 YSYEKL. Trimming pared 2 bases from V and 6 bases from J, leaving 13 bases between. The CDR3 extends over 15 amino acids.

The V and J genes are TRBV10-3 and TRBJ1-3; 12 bases agree with TRBD1. Germline V gives CDR1 ENHRY, CDR2 SYGVKD. CDR3 length: 16 amino acids. V trimming: 8 bases; J trimming: 3 bases; junction bases outside the gene matches: 8. In DNA, the CDR3 is TGTGCCATCGCAGGGACAGGGGGCTTCGGTGGAAACACCATATATTTT. It is translated as CAIAGTGGFGGNTIYF.

The sample holds a few counts of this clonotype. The chain is built from TRBV4-3 and TRBJ1-2, with unresolved D. The CDR3 is made up of 16 amino acids. Germline CDR1 reads LGHNA; CDR2 reads YSLEER. Trimming pared 0 bases from V and 0 bases from J, leaving 11 bases between. Here the CDR3 DNA reads TGCGCCAGCAGCCAAGATTATAGCGCTTCTAACTATGGCTACACCTTC. Its translation: CASSQDYSASNYGYTF.

The chain combines TRBV2 with TRBJ2-3; 8 bases align to TRBD2. In germline, CDR1 is SNHLY, CDR2 FYNNEI. The V and J ends lost 6 bases and 3 bases, in that order; junction bases with no gene match: 11. This CDR3 spans 16 amino acids. CDR3 in amino acids: CASSAAGTRVTDTQYF. For the CDR3, the DNA is TGTGCCAGCAGCGCCGCCGGGACTAGGGTAACAGATACGCAGTATTTT.